Shown below are 26 T cell receptor beta chains from a single sample sequenced in a study of shared clonotypes between healthy human individuals. Generated by immunoSEQ multiplex PCR, the TCRdb table keeps only in-frame clones and is missing some. The repertoire consists of millions of clones, with about 95% occurring once and the leading ten covering 0.1% to 0.15%. The source material was naive CD4+ T cells sorted from blood. The subset denotes: CD45RA+ positively selected. The receptors come from a young man in good health.

The chain links TRBV6-5 to TRBJ1-2; D is ambiguous. Germline V gene data show CDR1 as MNHEY and CDR2 as SVGAGI. CDR3 length: 14 amino acids. The ends were cut back, 0 bases at V and 4 bases at J, with 9 bases in the middle. This CDR3 is CASSYSDSLYGYTF. The CDR3 coding sequence is TGTGCCAGCAGTTACTCGGACTCCCTCTATGGCTACACCTTC.

The CDR3 spells CASRKRTGQSENTEAFF. The CDR3 region has the DNA TGCGCCAGCAGGAAACGGACAGGGCAGAGTGAGAACACTGAAGCTTTCTTT. The chain employs TRBV5-1 and TRBJ1-1, with 8 bases identical to TRBD1. The CDR3 is made up of 17 amino acids. The V segment lost 5 bases and the J segment 1 base; nucleotides outside the gene matches: 13. CDR1 SGHRS and CDR2 YFSETQ come from the germline V gene.

The CDR3 coding sequence is TGTGCCAGTAGTATGACCGGGCTGGGTGGCACCATATATTTT. Translation: CASSMTGLGGTIYF. The chain couples TRBV19 to TRBJ1-3; D remains unclear. The CDR3 has 14 residues. Germline CDR1 reads LNHDA; CDR2 reads SQIVND (reference sequence). The V gene lost 3 bases and the J gene lost 9 bases, with 15 bases spanning the gap.

J is TRBJ2-1 and V is TRBV5-1, with 8 bases identical to TRBD2. Germline assignment: CDR1 SGHRS and CDR2 YFSETQ. The V and J ends lost 4 bases and 7 bases, in that order; junction bases with no gene match: 4. There are 13 residues in the CDR3. The CDR3 nucleotides read TGCGCCAGCAGCGCTAGCGGGTTGAATGAGCAGTTCTTC. Protein sequence: CASSASGLNEQFF.

This clone was counted a single time. The rearrangement joins TRBV19 to TRBJ1-4; D ambiguous. CDR3 length equals 14 residues. With 4 bases removed from V and 8 bases from J, the gap between germline ends came to 14 bases. Germline loops: CDR1 LNHDA, CDR2 SQIVND (reference sequence). This CDR3 reads CASSTGAVGEKLFF. The DNA for the CDR3 is TGTGCCAGTAGTACCGGAGCGGTGGGGGAAAAACTGTTTTTT.

To note about this clone: This may stem from a read error, because a much larger clone lies one nucleotide away. The V call is TRBV5-6, the J call TRBJ2-2; D could derive from TRBD1 or TRBD2 (5 bases each). The CDR3 runs to 15 residues. Looked up from germline, CDR1 is SGHDT and CDR2 is YYEEEE. Trimming pared 4 bases from V and 1 base from J, leaving 11 bases between. CDR3 bases: TGTGCCAGCAGCATCGGGGCAAGGAACACCGGGGAGCTGTTTTTT. Amino acids: CASSIGARNTGELFF.

The chain employs TRBV5-4 and TRBJ2-3; maybe TRBD1 (5 bases). Germline CDR1 and CDR2: SGHNT and YYREEE (reference sequence). The CDR3 runs 14 residues. Trimming pared 2 bases from V and 2 bases from J, leaving 9 bases between. CDR3 nucleotide sequence: TGTGCCAGCAGCTTCAGACAGTTCACAGATACGCAGTATTTT. Translating gives CASSFRQFTDTQYF.

The V call is TRBV7-3, the J call TRBJ2-3; no clear D. V was clipped by 5 bases and J by 3 bases, with 12 bases between them. Germline V CDR1 and CDR2: SGHTA, FQGTGA. There are 14 residues in the CDR3. CDR3 DNA: TGTGCCAGCAGCCCTACCAAATCGACAGATACGCAGTATTTT. This translates into CASSPTKSTDTQYF. Supplemented by reference TRBV7-3 and TRBJ2-3, the full variable domain reads GAGVSQTPSNKVTEKGKYVELRCDPISGHTALYWYRQSLGQGPEFLIYFQGTGAADDSGLPNDRFFAVRPEGSVSTLKIQRTERGDSAVYLCASSPTKSTDTQYFGPGTRLTVL.

V gene TRBV7-2 combines with J gene TRBJ2-7, with D tentatively TRBD2 (5 bases). Trimming cost V 4 bases and J 1 base, with 14 bases left between them. The CDR3 is 15 residues long. The V gene's germline CDR1 is SGHTA and CDR2 FQGNSA. CDR3 loop: CASSSSPAASYEQYF. CDR3 nucleotide sequence: TGTGCCAGCAGCTCGTCACCAGCGGCTTCCTACGAGCAGTACTTC.

The chain combines TRBV14 with TRBJ2-5; D is undetermined. Germline V gives CDR1 SGHDN, CDR2 FVKESK. V was cut by 4 bases and J by 4 bases, with 10 bases left in between. The CDR3 has 13 residues. As DNA, the CDR3 is TGTGCCAGCAGCCGGTCAGGTGGAGAGACCCAGTACTTC. It translates to CASSRSGGETQYF.

This sequence joins TRBV2 and TRBJ1-2, with D possibly TRBD1 on 6 matching bases. Deletions cut 6 bases from V and 6 bases from J, with 17 bases between. The CDR3 covers 14 residues. Germline lookup yields CDR1 SNHLY and CDR2 FYNNEI. The CDR3 coding sequence is TGTGCCAGCAGGCCTCTGGGGGCAGGCAATGGCTACACCTTC. It specifies CASRPLGAGNGYTF.

The rearrangement uses TRBV27 and TRBJ1-6; 7 bases align to TRBD1. The CDR3 spans 15 residues. J gave up 7 bases and V 3 bases, and 6 bases lay outside the gene matches. Germline V CDR1 and CDR2: MNHEY, SMNVEV (reference sequence). The CDR3 loop reads CASSLVRDSNSPLHF. CDR3 coding DNA: TGTGCCAGCAGTTTGGTTAGGGACAGCAATTCACCCCTCCACTTT.

This chain links TRBV30 with TRBJ2-7; 7 nucleotides match TRBD2. The CDR3 loop spans 13 amino acids. J gave up 4 bases and V 1 base, and 4 bases lay outside the gene matches. In germline, CDR1 is GTSNPN, CDR2 SVGIG (reference sequence). CDR3 protein: CAWSELATYEQYF. The CDR3 DNA reads TGTGCCTGGAGTGAACTAGCGACATACGAGCAGTACTTC.

The CDR3 loop reads CARGRAVKPPRAQYF. CDR3 nucleotide sequence: TGTGCCAGGGGAAGGGCAGTCAAGCCCCCCAGGGCCCAGTACTTC. The chain uses TRBV2 and TRBJ2-5; weak D call: TRBD1 (5 bases). Germline V gene data show CDR1 as SNHLY and CDR2 as FYNNEI. V was cut by 9 bases and J by 9 bases, with 26 bases left in between. The CDR3 runs to 15 residues.

The gene calls are TRBV28 and TRBJ1-2; D might be TRBD1 (6 bases). Germline V gene data show CDR1 as MDHEN and CDR2 as SYDVKM. With 1 base removed from V and 2 bases from J, the gap between germline ends came to 14 bases. The CDR3 is 16 amino acids. CDR3 region: CASSLSGAGENYGYTF. CDR3 DNA: TGTGCCAGCAGTTTATCCGGGGCAGGGGAAAACTATGGCTACACCTTC.

This clone was observed once. The J gene is TRBJ2-3, the V gene TRBV21-1; the table's TRBD1 call for D was not verified on the DNA. TRBV21-1 is recorded as a pseudogene. This CDR3 has 15 amino acids. For the CDR3, the DNA is TGTGCCAGCAGCAAAGTACAGGGTAGCACAGATACGCAGTATTTT. This encodes CASSKVQGSTDTQYF.

The J gene is TRBJ2-3, the V gene TRBV5-4; 7 bases are a match to TRBD2. CDR1 SGHNT and CDR2 YYREEE come from the germline V gene (reference sequence). V was clipped by 7 bases and J by 4 bases; unmatched bases: 9. The CDR3 consists of 14 residues. The DNA for the CDR3 is TGTGCCAGCGGCTGGGGGGGAAGCGCAGATACGCAGTATTTT. It translates to CASGWGGSADTQYF.

V gene TRBV9 combines with J gene TRBJ1-1; 12 bases agree with TRBD1. From germline, CDR1 is SGDLS and CDR2 YYNGEE. J lost 0 bases, V lost 3 bases, and 6 bases had no gene match. The CDR3 consists of 17 residues. CDR3 protein: CASSAGTGGALNTEAFF. The CDR3 DNA sequence: TGTGCCAGCAGCGCCGGGACAGGGGGCGCCTTGAACACTGAAGCTTTCTTT. Drawing the rest from reference TRBV9 and TRBJ1-1, the complete variable domain is DSGVTQTPKHLITATGQRVTLRCSPRSGDLSVYWYQQSLDQGLQFLIQYYNGEERAKGNILERFSAQQFPDLHSELNLSSLELGDSALYFCASSAGTGGALNTEAFFGQGTRLTVV.

This clone was counted a single time. The gene calls are TRBV5-1 and TRBJ1-3, with D unclear. Trimming left V 0 bases short and J 4 bases short, with 8 bases between. This CDR3 region has 14 residues. In germline, CDR1 is SGHRS, CDR2 YFSETQ. In nucleotides, the CDR3 is TGCGCCAGCAGCTTGGCCCTTGGAGGAAACACCATATATTTT. It translates to CASSLALGGNTIYF.

The chain links TRBV14 to TRBJ2-7; TRBD1 aligns across 8 bases. V lost 5 bases, J lost 2 bases, and 8 bases stayed unmatched. The germline V gene encodes CDR1 SGHDN and CDR2 FVKESK. The CDR3 consists of 15 residues. DNA for the CDR3: TGTGCCAGCAGCTCTCGGACAGGGAGCACCTACGAGCAGTACTTC. Translated, it gives CASSSRTGSTYEQYF. The whole variable domain, remainder taken from reference TRBV14 and TRBJ2-7, is EAGVTQFPSHSVIEKGQTVTLRCDPISGHDNLYWYRRVMGKEIKFLLHFVKESKQDESGMPNNRFLAERTGGTYSTLKVQPAELEDSGVYFCASSSRTGSTYEQYFGPGTRLTVT.

This sequence joins TRBV5-1 and TRBJ1-4, with D possibly TRBD1 on 5 matching bases. This CDR3 is built from 16 residues. V lost 1 base and J 7 bases, leaving 17 bases between the germline ends. Germline CDR1 reads SGHRS; CDR2 reads YFSETQ. CDR3 sequence reads: CASSLPSGQASEKLFF. The CDR3 DNA reads as TGCGCCAGCAGCTTGCCGTCGGGGCAGGCGAGTGAAAAACTGTTTTTT.

This clone is a singleton in its sample. The chain links TRBV6-1 to TRBJ1-6; D not certain. The CDR3 length is 16 residues. The V gene's germline CDR1 is MNHNS and CDR2 SASEGT. Trimming took 2 bases from V and 0 from J, leaving 8 bases between them. The CDR3 protein is CASSELGSSYNSPLHF. The CDR3 DNA reads as TGTGCCAGCAGTGAATTGGGCAGCTCCTATAATTCACCCCTCCACTTT.

The chain combines TRBV9 with TRBJ2-7; weak D call: TRBD1 (6 bases). Germline V lookup: CDR1 SGDLS, CDR2 YYNGEE. The CDR3 sequence is 15 residues long. Trimming shortened V by 0 bases and J by 1 base, and 11 bases separated the two germline ends. The DNA of the CDR3 is TGTGCCAGCAGCGTAGAACCACAGGGTTCCTACGAGCAGTACTTC. Its protein is CASSVEPQGSYEQYF.

Note on this clone: Within the sample, other DNA sequences also encode this same CDR3. The chain is built from TRBV5-1 and TRBJ2-7; D possibly corresponds to TRBD1 (6 bases). The CDR3 runs to 13 residues. Germline V lookup: CDR1 SGHRS, CDR2 YFSETQ. Deletions cut 4 bases from V and 1 base from J, with 9 bases between. CDR3 region: CASSPGQSYEQYF. The DNA for the CDR3 is TGCGCCAGCAGCCCCGGACAGTCCTACGAGCAGTACTTC. Drawing the rest from reference TRBV5-1 and TRBJ2-7, the complete variable domain is KAGVTQTPRYLIKTRGQQVTLSCSPISGHRSVSWYQQTPGQGLQFLFEYFSETQRNKGNFPGRFSGRQFSNSRSEMNVSTLELGDSALYLCASSPGQSYEQYFGPGTRLTVT.

Only one count was recorded for this clone. The rearrangement links TRBV6-1 to TRBJ2-3, with 8 bases fitting TRBD1. Germline values: CDR1 MNHNS, CDR2 SASEGT. This CDR3 is 15 amino acids long. Trimming cost V 1 base and J 2 bases; bases outside gene matches: 2. CDR3 in DNA: TGTGCCAGCAGTGAAGGGGACAGGATCACAGATACGCAGTATTTT. The encoded protein is CASSEGDRITDTQYF.

Remarks on this clone: In this CDR3 the conserved last residue, phenylalanine or tryptophan, is missing, so a read error is likely. The DNA is omitted, as the CDR3 cannot be located on it reliably, and the CDR3 follows TCRdb's listing. The chain links TRBV10-1 to TRBJ1-6; the table calls TRBD1, which could not be checked here. The CDR3 spans 13 amino acids, including both terminal residues. Germline V gene data show CDR1 as WNHNN and CDR2 as SYGVQD (reference sequence). CDR3 loop: CASSTRQGLSPPV.